This TCR beta chain was retrieved from a study of T-cell reconstitution after alpha-beta-depleted transplantation in children. General study points: The study traced high day-60 TCRbeta diversity in some patients to surviving recipient T cells and thymic progenitors. As was reported, about two months after transplant, alpha-beta T cells came from several hundred expanded graft clones. T-cell numbers and diversity, one year after transplant, stemmed largely from T cells that were newly produced.

For TCRbeta, the library was prepared with unique molecular identifiers. TCRdb re-derived calls from the PCR reads in MiXCR, one entry per CDR3 protein. The table shows around 300,000 distinct CDR3 sequences, with around 9.1% occurring only once. Comment on this clonotype: As yet, its antigen is unknown.

The germline V gene has CDR1 SGHAT and CDR2 FQDESV (reference sequence). CDR3 length: 19 residues. The ends were cut back, 5 bases at V and 0 bases at J, with 20 bases in the middle. This receptor was taken from a boy in the first two years of life with acute myeloid leukemia, due to receive a stem cell transplant. The sample was PBMCs, taken before TCRalphabeta/CD19-depleted stem cell transplant. The genes are TRBV11-1 and TRBJ2-6; either TRBD1 or TRBD2 may supply D (6 bases each). CDR3 in amino acids: CASSPLGGIYYSGANVLTF. CDR3 bases: TGTGCCAGCAGCCCGTTAGGGGGGATCTATTACTCTGGGGCCAACGTCCTGACTTTC. Supplemented by reference TRBV11-1 and TRBJ2-6, the full variable domain reads EAEVAQSPRYKITEKSQAVAFWCDPISGHATLYWYRQILGQGPELLVQFQDESVVDDSQLPKDRFSAERLKGVDSTLKIQPAELGDSAMYLCASSPLGGIYYSGANVLTFGAGSRLTVL.